This entry describes one T cell receptor beta chain. The antigen is not known. Donors showed nominal health when sampled, although they likely had unrecorded immune exposures. The length of the CDR3 is 13 residues. Germline V CDR1 and CDR2: SGHTS, YDEGEE. V dropped 3 bases and J dropped 7 bases, with 14 bases sitting between them. This specimen comes from a study of cytomegalovirus exposure and HLA in healthy donors. General study points: Common viral pathogens (according to a later analysis) appeared linked to several of the most significant clusters. Reports indicate that TCR beta sequences accurately predicted the HLA-A and HLA-B alleles of most subjects.

The PCR made use of 60 Vbeta and 13 Jbeta primers. The repertoire was sequenced with immunoSEQ multiplex PCR; TCRdb's copy has only in-frame clones and lacks some. The table lists more than 85,000 clones, over 55% of them singletons. The V gene is TRBV5-8, the J gene TRBJ2-7; a possible D gene is TRBD1 (6 bases). This clonotype originated in a woman in her thirties in good health and CMV-seronegative. Specimen: PBMCs. The CDR3 sequence: CASSWDKTREQYF. The CDR3 region has the DNA TGTGCCAGCAGCTGGGACAAGACGAGGGAGCAGTACTTC.